This TCR beta chain is from a study of beta chain features in type 1 diabetes. Regarding the study as a whole: In comparison with healthy donors, patients had naive, central memory and Treg TCRB repertoires that appeared more similar.

The CDR3 consists of 18 residues. CDR1 is PRHDT, CDR2 FYEKMQ, per germline (reference sequence). V dropped 2 bases and J dropped 3 bases, with 23 bases sitting between them. This clone was seen only a few times. Its antigen remains unknown. The authors reverse transcribed all of the isolated RNA, so sequencing captured expressed TCRB transcripts. Sequencing was performed with immunoSEQ multiplex PCR; in TCRdb, only in-frame clones are kept and a portion is missing. Of about half a million clones in the sample, around 30% were seen once. The sample comprised naive CD4+ T cells from blood. The TCR was taken from a man aged 18 to 30 in good health. The chain combines TRBV13 with TRBJ2-7; TRBD1 or TRBD2 may be the D gene (6 bases each). The CDR3 loop reads CASSLSGDHLRGHYEQYF. In DNA, the CDR3 is TGTGCCAGCAGCTTATCGGGGGACCACTTGCGGGGACACTACGAGCAGTACTTC.